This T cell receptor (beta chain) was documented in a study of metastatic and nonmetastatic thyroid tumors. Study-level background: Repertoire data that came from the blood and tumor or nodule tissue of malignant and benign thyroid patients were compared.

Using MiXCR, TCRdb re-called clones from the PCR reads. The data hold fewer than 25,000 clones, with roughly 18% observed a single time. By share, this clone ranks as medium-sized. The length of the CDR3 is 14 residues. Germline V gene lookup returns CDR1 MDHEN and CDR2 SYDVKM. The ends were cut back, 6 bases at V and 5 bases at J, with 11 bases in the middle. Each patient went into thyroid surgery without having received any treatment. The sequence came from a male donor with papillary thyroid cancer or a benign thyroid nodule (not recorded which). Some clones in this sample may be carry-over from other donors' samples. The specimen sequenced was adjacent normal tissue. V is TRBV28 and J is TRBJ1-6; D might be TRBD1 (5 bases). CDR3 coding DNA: TGTGCCAGCAGGACAGACAGAGATAATTCACCCCTCCACTTT. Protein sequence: CASRTDRDNSPLHF.